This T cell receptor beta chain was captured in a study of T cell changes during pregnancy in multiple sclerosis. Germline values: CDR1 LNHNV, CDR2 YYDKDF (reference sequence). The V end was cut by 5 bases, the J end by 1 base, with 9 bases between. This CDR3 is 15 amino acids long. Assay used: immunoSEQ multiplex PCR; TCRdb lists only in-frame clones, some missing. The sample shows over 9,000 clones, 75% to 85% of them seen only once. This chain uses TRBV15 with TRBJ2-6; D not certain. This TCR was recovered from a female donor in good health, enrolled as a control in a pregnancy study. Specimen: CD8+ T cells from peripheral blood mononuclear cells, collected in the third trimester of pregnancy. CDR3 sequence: CATSERPSGANVLTF. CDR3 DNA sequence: TGTGCCACCAGCGAGCGTCCATCTGGGGCCAACGTCCTGACTTTC.